This T cell receptor beta chain derives from a study of blood T cell repertoires in COVID-19. Study in general: PBMCs, B-cell-depleted T cells, or T cells were the source of the cDNA or gDNA that made up the material.

Original data processing: Estimates of nucleated cell counts were drawn from the amplification of reference gene primers. The data were produced by immunoSEQ multiplex PCR, yet TCRdb's version contains in-frame clones alone and is incomplete. Clonal size and the V and J genes are those of that table, whereas D and trimming came from the DNA. This repertoire shows about 190,000 clones, around 89% found once; its top ten account for 0.5% to 0.75%. This clone has just a few counts. Per germline, CDR1 SGHAT and CDR2 FQNNGV. The CDR3 is 13 residues long. Trimming stripped 1 base from V and 5 bases from J, with 5 bases between.

The sequencing input was peripheral blood. This clonotype originated in a man aged 50 or older with acute or convalescent COVID-19. This chain uses TRBV11-2 with TRBJ2-2; D call uncertain. This CDR3 is CASSLAFTGELFF. CDR3 DNA: TGTGCCAGCAGCTTAGCCTTTACCGGGGAGCTGTTTTTT.